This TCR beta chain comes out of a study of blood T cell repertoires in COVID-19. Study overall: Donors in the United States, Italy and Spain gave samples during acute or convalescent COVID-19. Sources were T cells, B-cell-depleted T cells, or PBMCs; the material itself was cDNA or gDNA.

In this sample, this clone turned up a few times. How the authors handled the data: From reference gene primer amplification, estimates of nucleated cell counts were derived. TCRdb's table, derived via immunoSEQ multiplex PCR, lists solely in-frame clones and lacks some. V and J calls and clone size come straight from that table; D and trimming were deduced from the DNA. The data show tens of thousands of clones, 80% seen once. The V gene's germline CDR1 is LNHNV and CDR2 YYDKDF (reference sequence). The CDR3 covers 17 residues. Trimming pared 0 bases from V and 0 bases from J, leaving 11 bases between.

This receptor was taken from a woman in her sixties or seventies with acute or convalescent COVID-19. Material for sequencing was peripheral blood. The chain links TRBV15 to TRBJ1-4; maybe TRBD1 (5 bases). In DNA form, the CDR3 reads TGTGCCACCAGCAGAGATAGGGGCGGCTCAACTAATGAAAAACTGTTTTTT. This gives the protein CATSRDRGGSTNEKLFF.